Listed here are 27 T cell receptor beta chains from one sample, sequenced in a study of T-cell memory formation after mild COVID-19. A single record per CDR3 protein comes from TCRdb applying MiXCR to the 5' RACE reads. The table has 35,000 to 50,000 distinct CDR3 sequences, roughly 9% seen once. The specimen was PBMCs or a T cell subset sorted from them (not recorded which). Receptor source: an adult woman who had mild COVID-19 (a few samples of this study predate the infection). Cell type and time point are not known.

This clonotype was observed many times. V gene TRBV7-2 combines with J gene TRBJ1-2, with 12 bases aligning to TRBD1. Germline V gene lookup returns CDR1 SGHTA and CDR2 FQGNSA. The CDR3 covers 14 residues. V was pared by 5 bases and J by 8 bases, with 6 bases of the junction left unmatched. The chain's CDR3 is CASSLWDRGRGYTF. The CDR3 region has the DNA TGTGCCAGCAGCCTGTGGGACAGGGGGCGAGGCTACACCTTC.

This clonotype is a singleton in its sample. Sequence at one end of the junction differs from germline and may be a read error. The chain joins TRBV19 to TRBJ1-2, with unresolved D. From germline, CDR1 is LNHDA and CDR2 SQIVND (reference sequence). CDR3 length: 13 residues. The CDR3 DNA reads as TGTGCCAGTAGTCCGGATTATTACTATTGCTACACCTTC. Protein sequence: CASSPDYYYCYTF.

The rearrangement links TRBV6-1 to TRBJ1-1, with a weak D call TRBD1 (6 bases). This CDR3 comprises 13 residues. Between the trimmed V and J ends, which lost 11 bases and 3 bases, there was a span of 16 bases. In germline, CDR1 is MNHNS, CDR2 SASEGT. CDR3 in amino acids: CAGKQGLHTEAFF. For the CDR3, the DNA is TGTGCCGGAAAACAGGGATTGCACACTGAAGCTTTCTTT.

This clonotype was found many times. The gene calls are TRBV7-3 and TRBJ2-3; D may be TRBD2 (5 bases). The CDR3 totals 16 residues. Deletions cut 5 bases from V and 6 bases from J, with 21 bases between. Germline V gene data show CDR1 as SGHTA and CDR2 as FQGTGA. The CDR3 loop reads CASSPGWGAGPDTQYF. CDR3 in DNA: TGTGCCAGCAGCCCTGGTTGGGGAGCCGGCCCGGATACGCAGTATTTT.

The V call is TRBV20-1, the J call TRBJ2-2; no firm D call. Germline-derived CDR1 and CDR2 are DFQATT and SNEGSKA (reference sequence). V lost 5 bases to trimming and J lost 3 bases, with 7 bases between them. CDR3 size: 12 residues. Here the CDR3 reads CSAPEYTGELFF. The CDR3 DNA reads as TGCAGTGCTCCGGAGTACACCGGGGAGCTGTTTTTT.

The J gene is TRBJ2-1, the V gene TRBV5-1, with D perhaps TRBD1 or TRBD2 (5 bases each). V was clipped by 9 bases and J by 9 bases, with 19 bases between them. The length of the CDR3 is 13 residues. Germline CDR1 reads SGHRS; CDR2 reads YFSETQ. The CDR3 is CATREGNGGEQFF. In DNA, the CDR3 is TGCGCCACCCGCGAAGGTAATGGGGGTGAGCAGTTCTTC.

This clonotype appeared many times. The chain joins TRBV7-8 to TRBJ1-1; D might be TRBD1 (6 bases). This CDR3 is built from 13 residues. V gave up 5 bases and J gave up 7 bases, with 14 bases separating them. CDR1 and CDR2 from the germline V gene are SGHVS and FQNEAQ. Written as DNA, the CDR3 is TGTGCCAGCAGCCACGGGACATTCGTTGAAGCTTTCTTT. The encoded protein is CASSHGTFVEAFF.

This clonotype was seen many times. The rearrangement joins TRBV7-6 to TRBJ2-5; D is possibly TRBD2 (6 bases). CDR3 length: 16 amino acids. Germline V gives CDR1 SGHVS, CDR2 FNYEAQ. Trimming left V 1 base short and J 5 bases short, with 17 bases between. The CDR3 sequence: CASSLVGLAHRETQYF. The CDR3 nucleotides read TGTGCCAGCAGCTTAGTTGGGCTAGCGCACCGGGAGACCCAGTACTTC.

This clonotype was observed a handful of times. V gene TRBV4-2 combines with J gene TRBJ2-5, with 11 bases that match TRBD1. With V trimmed by 1 base and J by 4 bases, 11 bases remained unmatched. This CDR3 contains 18 residues. CDR1 is LGHNA and CDR2 is YNFKEQ in the germline V gene. CDR3: CASSQAPPGQGARETQYF. DNA of the CDR3: TGTGCCAGCAGCCAAGCTCCCCCCGGACAGGGGGCGCGAGAGACCCAGTACTTC.

This clonotype is labeled as medium-sized. The V and J genes are TRBV24-1 and TRBJ1-2, with D perhaps TRBD1 (5 bases). Germline V lookup: CDR1 KGHDR, CDR2 SFDVKD. Trimming stripped 6 bases from V and 7 bases from J, with 11 bases between. The CDR3 length is 12 residues. CDR3 region: CATSRQGFGYTF. Written as DNA, the CDR3 is TGTGCCACCAGTCGCCAGGGTTTTGGCTACACCTTC.

This clonotype was seen only a few times. The V gene is TRBV7-6, the J gene TRBJ1-2; D gene unclear. The CDR3 sequence is 13 residues long. V shed 6 bases and J shed 2 bases, with 10 bases lying between them. Germline CDR1 and CDR2: SGHVS and FNYEAQ. The CDR3 sequence: CASRPAGNYGYTF. DNA for the CDR3: TGTGCCAGCAGACCTGCAGGAAACTATGGCTACACCTTC. The whole variable domain, remainder taken from reference TRBV7-6 and TRBJ1-2, is GAGVSQSPRYKVTKRGQDVALRCDPISGHVSLYWYRQALGQGPEFLTYFNYEAQQDKSGLPNDRFSAERPEGSISTLTIQRTEQRDSAMYRCASRPAGNYGYTFGSGTRLTVV.

This clonotype was counted a few times. The V gene is TRBV4-3, the J gene TRBJ1-3; a possible D gene is TRBD1 (6 bases). The germline V gene has CDR1 LGHNA and CDR2 YSLEER. The CDR3 contains 14 residues. V was clipped by 1 base and J by 2 bases, with 6 bases between them. The CDR3 region is CASSQGTAGNTIYF. DNA of the CDR3: TGCGCCAGCAGCCAAGGGACAGCTGGAAACACCATATATTTT.

The chain recombines TRBV15 with TRBJ1-2; D remains ambiguous. Germline values: CDR1 LNHNV, CDR2 YYDKDF (reference sequence). The CDR3 extends over 12 amino acids. Trimming removed 8 bases at V and 8 bases at J, with 15 bases between. DNA for the CDR3: TGTGCCACCGGGATGCAGGAAGGAGGCTACACCTTC. Its translation is CATGMQEGGYTF.

This clonotype was seen repeatedly, ten times or more. The rearrangement links TRBV6-5 to TRBJ2-7, with TRBD1 matching 9 bases. Germline V gives CDR1 MNHEY, CDR2 SVGAGI. The CDR3 is made up of 11 amino acids. Written as DNA, the CDR3 is TGTGCGGCGGGACAGGGTTACGAGCAGTACTTC. This encodes CAAGQGYEQYF.

This clonotype has more than one count but fewer than ten. CDR3 in DNA: TGTGCCAGCAGTGAACTCCCGACAGGGACCTACGAGCAGTACTTC. Translating it yields CASSELPTGTYEQYF. J is TRBJ2-7 and V is TRBV9; 7 positions match TRBD1. Germline assignment: CDR1 SGDLS and CDR2 YYNGEE. The CDR3 length is 15 residues. Germline trimming cut 5 bases from V and 2 bases from J; bases unmatched to any gene: 10.

This clonotype was detected a few times. The J gene is TRBJ2-6, the V gene TRBV11-3; D might be TRBD2 (5 bases). V lost 5 bases to trimming and J lost 0 bases, with 5 bases between them. Germline lookup yields CDR1 SGHNT and CDR2 YENEEA. The CDR3 runs to 14 residues. CDR3 region: CASSGSSGANVLTF. CDR3 bases: TGTGCCAGCAGCGGGAGCTCTGGGGCCAACGTCCTGACTTTC.

The rearrangement links TRBV6-1 to TRBJ2-6; D possibly corresponds to TRBD2 (7 bases). The CDR3 is 18 amino acids. V shed 7 bases and J shed 0 bases, with 19 bases lying between them. Germline values: CDR1 MNHNS, CDR2 SASEGT. The CDR3: CASKRGGAPSSGANVLTF. In DNA, the CDR3 is TGTGCCAGCAAGCGTGGGGGGGCGCCCAGCTCTGGGGCCAACGTCCTGACTTTC.

This chain uses TRBV7-7 with TRBJ2-2; 9 bases map to TRBD1. CDR3 size: 13 residues. Trimming took 11 bases from V and 6 from J; bases not matched to a gene: 7. Germline assignment: CDR1 SSHAT and CDR2 FNYEAQ (reference sequence). The CDR3 coding sequence is TGTGCCTGCTGGGACAGGGCGGCCGGGGAGCTGTTTTTT. Translated, it gives CACWDRAAGELFF.

This clonotype has a handful of counts. The rearrangement joins TRBV6-4 to TRBJ1-1, with D perhaps TRBD1 (6 bases). The CDR3 is made up of 15 amino acids. V shed 0 bases and J shed 4 bases, with 12 bases lying between them. CDR1 MRHNA and CDR2 SNTAGT come from the germline V gene. CDR3 sequence reads: CASSDSPDSSTEAFF. Here the CDR3 DNA reads TGTGCCAGCAGTGACTCACCGGACAGCTCCACTGAAGCTTTCTTT.

In its sample, this clonotype was seen many times. This chain connects TRBV4-2 to TRBJ2-7; D is possibly TRBD2 (6 bases). Germline assignment: CDR1 LGHNA and CDR2 YNFKEQ. The CDR3 loop spans 14 amino acids. Trimming left V 3 bases short and J 2 bases short, with 11 bases between. CDR3 DNA: TGTGCCAGCAGCCACGGGGGAGTCGCCTACGAGCAGTACTTC. It yields the protein CASSHGGVAYEQYF.

This clonotype turned up a few times. The CDR3 DNA sequence: TGTGCCAGCAGTGGACAAGAGACCCAGTACTTC. Amino acids: CASSGQETQYF. The rearrangement links TRBV2 to TRBJ2-5; D is unclear. Per the germline V gene, CDR1 is SNHLY and CDR2 is FYNNEI. CDR3 length: 11 residues. Trimming took off 4 bases at V and 2 bases at J, with 2 bases between the two ends.

Judged by abundance, this clonotype is medium-sized. CDR3 DNA sequence: TGTGCCAGCAGTTTAGGAGGACAGGGCTACGAGCAGTACTTC. Protein sequence: CASSLGGQGYEQYF. The rearrangement uses TRBV12-3 or TRBV12-4 and TRBJ2-7; 8 positions agree with TRBD1. This CDR3 is built from 14 residues. J was trimmed by 3 bases and V by 1 base; bases with no gene match: 2.

This clonotype came up many times. This chain connects TRBV5-5 to TRBJ1-5; the D gene is possibly TRBD1 (5 bases). The CDR3 contains 15 residues. CDR1 is SGHKS, CDR2 YYEKEE, per germline (reference sequence). Trimming left V 0 bases short and J 7 bases short, with 14 bases between. The CDR3: CASSLEGAPRQPQHF. CDR3 in DNA: TGTGCCAGCAGCTTGGAAGGGGCCCCCCGACAGCCCCAGCATTTT.

CDR3 residues: CASTRRGHANTGELFF. CDR3 DNA sequence: TGTGCCAGTACCAGGCGGGGCCACGCGAACACCGGGGAGCTGTTTTTT. The genes are TRBV19 and TRBJ2-2; TRBD2 might be the D (6 bases). This CDR3 region has 16 residues. V was clipped by 7 bases and J by 0 bases, with 15 bases between them. Germline V gene data show CDR1 as LNHDA and CDR2 as SQIVND (reference sequence).

This clonotype has more than one count but fewer than ten. V gene TRBV7-2 combines with J gene TRBJ1-1, with 7 bases fitting TRBD1. The CDR3 loop spans 14 amino acids. Germline V gene sequence: CDR1 SGHTA, CDR2 FQGNSA. V shed 1 base and J 4 bases; nucleotides not matched to a gene: 3. Here the CDR3 reads CASSLGSGGTEAFF. The CDR3 region has the DNA TGTGCCAGCAGCTTAGGGTCAGGGGGCACTGAAGCTTTCTTT. Supplemented by reference TRBV7-2 and TRBJ1-1, the full variable domain reads GAGVSQSPSNKVTEKGKDVELRCDPISGHTALYWYRQSLGQGLEFLIYFQGNSAPDKSGLPSDRFSAERTGGSVSTLTIQRTQQEDSAVYLCASSLGSGGTEAFFGQGTRLTVV.

This clonotype was recorded at least ten times. This chain joins TRBV12-3 or TRBV12-4 and TRBJ2-3; the D call may be TRBD1 or TRBD2 (5 bases each). Trimming removed 10 bases at V and 4 bases at J, with 15 bases between. The CDR3 is made up of 13 amino acids. This chain's CDR3 is CATGRQGPDTQYF. CDR3 DNA: TGTGCCACCGGGCGTCAGGGACCAGATACGCAGTATTTT.

This clonotype was counted at least ten times. This chain uses TRBV6-6 with TRBJ1-2, with D uncertain. The CDR3 extends over 14 amino acids. Trimming left V 7 bases short and J 2 bases short, with 14 bases between. In germline, CDR1 is MNHNY, CDR2 SVGAGI (reference sequence). CDR3 residues: CASKRGETNYGYTF. In DNA form, the CDR3 reads TGTGCCAGCAAACGGGGAGAGACCAACTATGGCTACACCTTC.